Below are 25 T cell receptor beta chains sequenced from a single sample in a study of Graves' ophthalmopathy and Graves' hyperthyroidism. RNA transcripts served as template for amplifying TCR beta CDR3 sequences. The first round was an RT-PCR with HTBI primers, and the second round was a multiplex PCR. TCRdb called the multiplex PCR reads again in MiXCR, with one record for every CDR3 protein. The sample lists about 400,000 distinct CDR3 sequences, about 17% occurring once. The sample consisted of peripheral blood. The receptors originated from a woman aged 18-29 years with Graves' ophthalmopathy.

This clonotype was found many times. The chain has TRBV29-1 and TRBJ2-2, with unresolved D. Germline V CDR1 and CDR2: SQVTM, ANQGSEA. Deletions cut 2 bases from V and 3 bases from J, with 7 bases between. The CDR3 runs 13 residues. The CDR3 loop reads CSVEYADTGELFF. Written as DNA, the CDR3 is TGCAGCGTTGAATACGCGGACACCGGGGAGCTGTTTTTT.

This clonotype was detected ten times or more. The chain employs TRBV20-1 and TRBJ2-5; D might be TRBD1 (6 bases). The CDR3 is 13 residues long. V shed 4 bases and J shed 5 bases, with 14 bases lying between them. Germline-derived CDR1 and CDR2 are DFQATT and SNEGSKA (reference sequence). This CDR3 is CSATPGAGETQYF. The DNA for the CDR3 is TGCAGTGCTACCCCAGGGGCCGGGGAGACCCAGTACTTC.

This clonotype was seen ten or more times. The chain carries TRBV24-1 and TRBJ2-2; the D call may be TRBD1 or TRBD2 (5 bases each). Germline-derived CDR1 and CDR2 are KGHDR and SFDVKD. The V end lost 9 bases, the J end lost 0 bases, and 7 bases lay between the germline ends. The CDR3 spans 13 residues. CDR3: CATRGANTGELFF. The CDR3 region has the DNA TGTGCCACCCGAGGGGCGAACACCGGGGAGCTGTTTTTT.

This clonotype was found many times. This chain links TRBV6-2 or TRBV6-3 with TRBJ1-5; no reliable D call. From germline, CDR1 is MNHEY and CDR2 SVGEGT. The V end was cut by 2 bases, the J end by 9 bases, with 8 bases between. This CDR3 region has 12 residues. The CDR3 sequence is CASSYGLPPQHF. The CDR3 DNA follows: TGTGCCAGCAGTTACGGACTGCCGCCCCAGCATTTT.

This clonotype was recorded at least ten times. The genes are TRBV4-3 and TRBJ2-7, with D possibly being TRBD1 or TRBD2 (5 bases each). V shed 4 bases and J shed 3 bases, with 10 bases lying between them. This CDR3 contains 13 residues. In germline, CDR1 is LGHNA, CDR2 YSLEER. This chain's CDR3 is CASSPGPHYEQYF. The CDR3 DNA is TGCGCCAGCAGCCCGGGGCCTCACTACGAGCAGTACTTC.

This clonotype was counted once. The gene calls are TRBV20-1 and TRBJ2-5; TRBD2 matches at 9 bases. The J segment lost 5 bases and the V segment lost 3 bases, leaving 10 bases of the junction unmatched. CDR3 length: 15 residues. Germline CDR1 is DFQATT and CDR2 is SNEGSKA (reference sequence). In DNA, the CDR3 is TGCAGTGCTAGTAGAAGTACTAGCGGGTCGGAGACCCAGTACTTC. Its protein is CSASRSTSGSETQYF.

The table lists this clonotype with many counts. The chain employs TRBV6-1 and TRBJ1-1, with D perhaps TRBD1 (6 bases). V lost 8 bases and J lost 5, with 15 bases in between. Germline loops: CDR1 MNHNS, CDR2 SASEGT. This CDR3 contains 13 residues. As DNA, the CDR3 is TGTGCCAGCGGGGAAAACAGGGCGACTGAAGCTTTCTTT. It specifies CASGENRATEAFF.

The chain is built from TRBV9 and TRBJ1-1; TRBD1 is a possible D gene (5 bases). Germline-derived CDR1 and CDR2 are SGDLS and YYNGEE. V gave up 1 base and J gave up 3 bases, with 13 bases separating them. There are 15 residues in the CDR3. CDR3 nucleotides: TGTGCCAGCAGCGTACTTGGGGGAAAGGACACTGAAGCTTTCTTT. It translates to CASSVLGGKDTEAFF.

This clonotype was observed many times. CDR3 loop: CASSLGTGDSYEQYF. CDR3 in DNA: TGTGCCAGCAGTTTAGGGACAGGGGACTCCTACGAGCAGTACTTC. This rearrangement joins TRBV27 to TRBJ2-7, with 10 bases matching TRBD1. This CDR3 has 15 amino acids. CDR1 is MNHEY and CDR2 is SMNVEV in the germline V gene (reference sequence). V shed 2 bases and J 0 bases; nucleotides not matched to a gene: 1.

This clonotype was picked up many times. The gene calls are TRBV29-1 and TRBJ2-7; D is unclear. Germline V CDR1 and CDR2: SQVTM, ANQGSEA. The CDR3 extends over 12 amino acids. The V and J ends lost 6 bases and 2 bases respectively, with 11 bases between them. The CDR3 DNA reads TGCAGCGTACGTACACCAGCCTACGAGCAGTACTTC. Translating it yields CSVRTPAYEQYF.

This clonotype was seen many times. The chain employs TRBV6-1 and TRBJ1-1; D call uncertain. V was cut by 11 bases and J by 1 base, with 11 bases left in between. The CDR3 has 12 amino acids. Germline CDR1 MNHNS, CDR2 SASEGT. As DNA, the CDR3 is TGTGCCGTGGGGAACCCGAACACTGAAGCTTTCTTT. As protein: CAVGNPNTEAFF.

This clonotype appeared many times. The chain recombines TRBV19 with TRBJ1-1, with a possible D match to TRBD1 (5 bases). The CDR3 loop spans 12 amino acids. V shed 5 bases and J shed 7 bases, with 11 bases lying between them. Germline-derived CDR1 and CDR2 are LNHDA and SQIVND (reference sequence). The CDR3 reads CASSRWGNEAFF. The CDR3 DNA reads TGTGCCAGTAGTCGTTGGGGGAATGAAGCTTTCTTT.

The rearrangement joins TRBV6-2 or TRBV6-3 to TRBJ1-1; maybe TRBD1 (6 bases). Germline CDR1 is MNHEY and CDR2 is SVGEGT. The V end was cut by 11 bases, the J end by 4 bases, with 20 bases between. The CDR3 length is 14 residues. This CDR3 reads CAWDWGTRGTEAFF. In DNA form, the CDR3 reads TGTGCCTGGGACTGGGGGACAAGGGGCACTGAAGCTTTCTTT.

This clonotype was detected ten times or more. The chain employs TRBV6-1 and TRBJ1-2; D is uncertain. The CDR3 extends over 15 amino acids. Looked up from germline, CDR1 is MNHNS and CDR2 is SASEGT. V lost 8 bases and J 4 bases, leaving 20 bases between the germline ends. CDR3 in amino acids: CASSKEEPRAYGYTF. The CDR3 DNA sequence: TGTGCCAGCTCGAAAGAAGAGCCCCGGGCCTATGGCTACACCTTC.

This clonotype was seen repeatedly, ten times or more. Sequence at one end of the junction differs from germline and may be a read error. J is TRBJ1-5 and V is TRBV7-2, with D unclear. Germline CDR1 reads SGHTA; CDR2 reads FQGNSA. The CDR3 contains 15 residues. The DNA of the CDR3 is TGTGCCAACAGCTTGGCCGAGCTAGGCGGGCGGCCCCAGCATTTT. Protein product: CANSLAELGGRPQHF.

The sample holds many counts of this clonotype. The chain uses TRBV27 and TRBJ2-7, with 11 positions matching TRBD2. The V gene's germline CDR1 is MNHEY and CDR2 SMNVEV (reference sequence). The V and J ends lost 4 bases and 1 base, in that order; junction bases with no gene match: 9. The CDR3 contains 17 residues. CDR3: CASSSPLAGGESYEQYF. The DNA of the CDR3 is TGTGCCAGCAGTTCACCATTAGCGGGAGGGGAATCCTACGAGCAGTACTTC.

This clonotype was seen repeatedly, ten times or more. The V and J genes are TRBV19 and TRBJ2-2; D uncertain. The CDR3 runs to 12 residues. V dropped 1 base and J dropped 9 bases, with 6 bases sitting between them. Germline values: CDR1 LNHDA, CDR2 SQIVND (reference sequence). CDR3 in amino acids: CASSIVPRELFF. CDR3 DNA: TGTGCCAGTAGTATAGTTCCCCGGGAGCTGTTTTTT.

The sample holds many counts of this clonotype. The CDR3, as DNA: TGTGCCAGCAGCACCGATCTTGGGGTGTACTATGGCTACACCTTC. Its protein product is CASSTDLGVYYGYTF. The V gene is TRBV7-2, the J gene TRBJ1-2, with unresolved D. CDR1 and CDR2 (germline): SGHTA, FQGNSA. Trimming took 5 bases from V and 3 from J, leaving 16 bases between them. The CDR3 is 15 amino acids.

This clonotype was seen at least ten times. The V call is TRBV9, the J call TRBJ1-5; 7 positions agree with TRBD1. CDR3 size: 15 residues. Germline values: CDR1 SGDLS, CDR2 YYNGEE. The J segment lost 2 bases and the V segment lost 3 bases, leaving 5 bases of the junction unmatched. The DNA of the CDR3 is TGTGCCAGCAGCGCTTCCGGACAGGGCAATCAGCCCCAGCATTTT. Residues: CASSASGQGNQPQHF.

This clonotype was seen ten or more times. The J gene is TRBJ2-7, the V gene TRBV10-3, with D uncertain. Trimming shortened V by 3 bases and J by 4 bases, and 10 bases separated the two germline ends. Per germline, CDR1 ENHRY and CDR2 SYGVKD. This CDR3 has 13 amino acids. CDR3 DNA sequence: TGTGCCATCAGTGAAAGGAGATCGTACGAGCAGTACTTC. Translating gives CAISERRSYEQYF.

V gene TRBV28 combines with J gene TRBJ1-2; the D is unclear. The V end lost 7 bases, the J end lost 4 bases, and 19 bases lay between the germline ends. Per germline, CDR1 MDHEN and CDR2 SYDVKM. The length of the CDR3 is 15 residues. The CDR3 region has the DNA TGTGCCAGCAAGGGCAGAACTGGCAAATTCTATGGCTACACCTTC. Translating it yields CASKGRTGKFYGYTF.

This clonotype has ten or more counts. The chain employs TRBV19 and TRBJ1-5; tentatively, D is TRBD1 (6 bases). The CDR3 loop spans 15 amino acids. Trimming removed 8 bases at V and 5 bases at J, with 19 bases between. Germline lookup yields CDR1 LNHDA and CDR2 SQIVND (reference sequence). The CDR3 sequence is CASSRPGTQYQPQHF. DNA of the CDR3: TGTGCCAGTTCGAGACCCGGGACACAGTATCAGCCCCAGCATTTT.

The table lists this clonotype with many counts. The chain employs TRBV15 and TRBJ2-7; D may be TRBD1 (6 bases). This CDR3 has 14 amino acids. The germline V and J ends were trimmed by 5 bases and 0 bases, with 11 bases remaining between them. Germline loops: CDR1 LNHNV, CDR2 YYDKDF (reference sequence). The CDR3 is CATSAQGNSYEQYF. DNA for the CDR3: TGTGCCACCAGCGCCCAGGGGAACTCCTACGAGCAGTACTTC.

This clonotype came up many times. J is TRBJ1-1 and V is TRBV6-1; the match to TRBD1 covers 9 bases. This CDR3 has 16 residues. Losses at the gene ends were 6 bases for V and 0 bases for J; bases not matched to a gene: 8. CDR1 and CDR2 from the germline V gene are MNHNS and SASEGT. CDR3 coding DNA: TGTGCCAGCAGCGCCTTACGGGACAGGGTGAACACTGAAGCTTTCTTT. Amino acid sequence: CASSALRDRVNTEAFF.

This clonotype was counted many times. The chain couples TRBV6-1 to TRBJ2-2, with 9 nucleotides matching TRBD1. In germline, CDR1 is MNHNS, CDR2 SASEGT. This CDR3 region has 15 residues. J lost 4 bases, V lost 3 bases, and 3 bases had no gene match. The chain's CDR3 is CASSDGTGLTGELFF. The CDR3, as DNA: TGTGCCAGCAGTGATGGGACAGGGCTCACCGGGGAGCTGTTTTTT.